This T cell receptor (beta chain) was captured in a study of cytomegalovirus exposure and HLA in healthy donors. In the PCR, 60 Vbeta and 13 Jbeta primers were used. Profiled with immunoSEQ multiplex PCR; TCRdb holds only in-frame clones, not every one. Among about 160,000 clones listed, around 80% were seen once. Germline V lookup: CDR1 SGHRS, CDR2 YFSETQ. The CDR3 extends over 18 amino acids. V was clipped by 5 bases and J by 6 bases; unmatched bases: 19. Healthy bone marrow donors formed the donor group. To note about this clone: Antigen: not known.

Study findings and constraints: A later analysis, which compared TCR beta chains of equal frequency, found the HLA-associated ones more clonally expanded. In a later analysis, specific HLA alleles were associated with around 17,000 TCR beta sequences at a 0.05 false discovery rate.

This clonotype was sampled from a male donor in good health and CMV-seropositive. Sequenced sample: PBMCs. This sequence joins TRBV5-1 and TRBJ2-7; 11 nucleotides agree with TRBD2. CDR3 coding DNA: TGCGCCAGCAGAGTCGGCATGGCAACTAGCGGGAGTCTGGTCGAGCAGTACTTC. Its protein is CASRVGMATSGSLVEQYF.